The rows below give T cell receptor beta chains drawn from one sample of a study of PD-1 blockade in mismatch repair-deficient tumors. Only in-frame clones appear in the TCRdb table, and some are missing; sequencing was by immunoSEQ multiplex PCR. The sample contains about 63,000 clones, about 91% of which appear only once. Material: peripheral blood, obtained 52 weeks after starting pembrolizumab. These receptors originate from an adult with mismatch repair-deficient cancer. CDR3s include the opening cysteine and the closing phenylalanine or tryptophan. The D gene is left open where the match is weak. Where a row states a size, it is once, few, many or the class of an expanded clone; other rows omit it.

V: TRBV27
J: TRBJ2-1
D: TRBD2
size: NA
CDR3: CASSLWGGSYNEQFF
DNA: TGTGCCAGCAGTTTATGGGGCGGGAGCTACAATGAGCAGTTCTTC

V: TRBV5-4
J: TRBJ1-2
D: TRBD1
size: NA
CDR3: CASSGTGVNYGYTF
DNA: TGTGCCAGCAGCGGAACAGGGGTTAACTATGGCTACACCTTC

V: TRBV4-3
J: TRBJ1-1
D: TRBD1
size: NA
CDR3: CASSQGIGQGGWSTEAFF
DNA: TGCGCCAGCAGCCAAGGAATAGGACAGGGTGGGTGGAGCACTGAAGCTTTCTTT

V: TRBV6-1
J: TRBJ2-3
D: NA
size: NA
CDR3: CASRNGDTQYF
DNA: TGTGCCAGCAGGAATGGAGATACGCAGTATTTT

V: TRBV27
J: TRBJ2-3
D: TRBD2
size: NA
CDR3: CASSFASGPGGPDTQYF
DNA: TGTGCCAGCAGTTTCGCTAGCGGGCCAGGAGGACCAGATACGCAGTATTTT

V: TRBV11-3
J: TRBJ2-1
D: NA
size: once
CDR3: CASSSTRKDSEQFF
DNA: TGTGCCAGCAGCTCGACTAGGAAGGACTCTGAGCAGTTCTTC

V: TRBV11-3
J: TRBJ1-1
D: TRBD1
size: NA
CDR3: CASSLGPGQGNFMNTEAFF
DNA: TGTGCCAGCAGCTTAGGACCTGGACAGGGAAACTTTATGAACACTGAAGCTTTCTTT

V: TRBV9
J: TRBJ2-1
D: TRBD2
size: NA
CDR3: CASSPTSVASSYNEQFF
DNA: TGTGCCAGCAGCCCAACTAGCGTGGCGAGCTCCTACAATGAGCAGTTCTTC

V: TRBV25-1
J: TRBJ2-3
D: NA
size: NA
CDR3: CASKGDSHTDTQYF
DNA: TGTGCCAGCAAGGGAGACAGTCACACAGATACGCAGTATTTT

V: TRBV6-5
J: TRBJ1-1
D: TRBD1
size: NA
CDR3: CASSDRDRASFF
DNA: TGTGCCAGCAGTGACCGGGACAGGGCTTCTTTCTTT

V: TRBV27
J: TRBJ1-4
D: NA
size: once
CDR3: CASSFQPGSHATNEKLFF
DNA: TGTGCCAGCAGTTTCCAACCGGGCAGTCATGCAACTAATGAAAAACTGTTTTTT

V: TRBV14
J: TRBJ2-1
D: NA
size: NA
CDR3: CASSLQRMGNEQFF
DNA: TGTGCCAGCAGCCTGCAAAGAATGGGCAATGAGCAGTTCTTC

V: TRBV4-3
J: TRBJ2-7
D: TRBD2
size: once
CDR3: CASSQDLTSGSDEQYF
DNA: TGCGCCAGCAGCCAAGACTTGACTAGCGGGAGCGACGAGCAGTACTTC

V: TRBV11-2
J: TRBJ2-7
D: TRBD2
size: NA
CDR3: CASSLGTSGTSSYEQYF
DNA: TGTGCCAGCAGCTTAGGGACTAGCGGGACTAGCTCCTACGAGCAGTACTTC

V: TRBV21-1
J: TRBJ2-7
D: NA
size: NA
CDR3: CASSNVRVVSYEQYF
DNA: TGTGCCAGCAGCAATGTAAGGGTTGTGTCCTACGAGCAGTACTTC

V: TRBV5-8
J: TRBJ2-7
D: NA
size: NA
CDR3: CASSLYDDSYEQYF
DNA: TGTGCCAGCAGCCTCTACGACGACTCCTACGAGCAGTACTTC

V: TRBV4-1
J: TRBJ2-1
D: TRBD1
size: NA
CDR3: CASSPRGPGQGNEQFF
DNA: TGCGCCAGCAGTCCTAGGGGACCGGGACAGGGGAATGAGCAGTTCTTC

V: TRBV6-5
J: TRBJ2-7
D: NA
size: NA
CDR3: CASSYTSSYEQYF
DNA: TGTGCCAGCAGTTACACCAGCTCCTACGAGCAGTACTTC

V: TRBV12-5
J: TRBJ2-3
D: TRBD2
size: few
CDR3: CASAEGTSGTDTQYF
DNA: TGTGCTAGTGCCGAAGGGACTAGCGGCACAGATACGCAGTATTTT

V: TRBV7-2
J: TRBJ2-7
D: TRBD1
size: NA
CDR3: CASSPGTGLYEQYF
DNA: TGTGCCAGCAGCCCAGGGACAGGGTTATACGAGCAGTACTTC

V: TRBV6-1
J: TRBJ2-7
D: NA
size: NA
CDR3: CASSEEGPPYEQYF
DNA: TGTGCCAGCAGTGAAGAAGGTCCCCCCTACGAGCAGTACTTC

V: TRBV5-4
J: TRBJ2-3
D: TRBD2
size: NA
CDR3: CASSLFLAGDTQYF
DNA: TGTGCCAGCAGCTTGTTTCTAGCGGGAGATACGCAGTATTTT

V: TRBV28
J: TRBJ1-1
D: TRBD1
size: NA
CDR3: CASSPNRGRWTEAFF
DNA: TGTGCCAGCAGCCCAAACAGGGGAAGATGGACTGAAGCTTTCTTT

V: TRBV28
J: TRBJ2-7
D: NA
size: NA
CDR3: CASSSGAWDEQYF
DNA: TGTGCCAGCAGTTCAGGGGCTTGGGACGAGCAGTACTTC

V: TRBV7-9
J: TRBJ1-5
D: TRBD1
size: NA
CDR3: CASSLTGGGQPQHF
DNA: TGTGCCAGCAGCCTGACAGGGGGCGGTCAGCCCCAGCATTTT

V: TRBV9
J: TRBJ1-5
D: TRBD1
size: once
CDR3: CASSVGQGNQPQHF
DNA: TGTGCCAGCAGCGTGGGACAGGGGAATCAGCCCCAGCATTTT

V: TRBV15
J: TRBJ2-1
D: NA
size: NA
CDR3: CATSRVQSPARNEQFF
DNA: TGTGCCACCAGCAGAGTCCAGTCCCCCGCTAGGAATGAGCAGTTCTTC

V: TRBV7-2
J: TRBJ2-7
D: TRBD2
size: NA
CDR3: CASTVTSGSWDEQYF
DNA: TGTGCCAGCACCGTGACTAGCGGGAGTTGGGACGAGCAGTACTTC

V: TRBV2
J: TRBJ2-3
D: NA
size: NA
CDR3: CASSEFSVRGTDTQYF
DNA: TGTGCCAGCAGTGAATTTAGTGTCAGGGGCACAGATACGCAGTATTTT

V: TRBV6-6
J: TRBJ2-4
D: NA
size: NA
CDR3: CASSYGTGKNIQYF
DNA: TGTGCCAGCAGTTACGGGACGGGAAAAAACATTCAGTACTTC

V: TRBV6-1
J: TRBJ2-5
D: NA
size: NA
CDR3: CASRTILGTQYF
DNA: TGTGCCAGCAGAACCATCCTGGGGACCCAGTACTTC

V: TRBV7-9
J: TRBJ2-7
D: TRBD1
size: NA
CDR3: CASSRQGSYEQYF
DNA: TGTGCCAGCAGCCGACAGGGGTCCTACGAGCAGTACTTC

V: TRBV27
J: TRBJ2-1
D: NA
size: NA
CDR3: CAIARGGSYNEQFF
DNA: TGTGCCATCGCGAGGGGTGGCTCCTACAATGAGCAGTTCTTC

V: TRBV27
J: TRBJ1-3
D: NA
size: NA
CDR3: CASSLPLTGLRNTIYF
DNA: TGTGCCAGCAGTTTACCATTGACAGGTTTACGAAACACCATATATTTT

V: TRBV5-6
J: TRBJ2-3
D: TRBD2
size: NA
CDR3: CASSYLAGLFTDTQYF
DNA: TGTGCCAGCAGCTACCTAGCGGGATTGTTTACAGATACGCAGTATTTT